The 16 T cell receptor beta chains in this list originate from one sample, sequenced in a study of shared clonotypes between healthy human individuals. Produced via immunoSEQ multiplex PCR; TCRdb's table is partial and in-frame only. The sample holds around 700,000 clones, about 74% seen once. Sequencing was done on a sample of memory CD4+ T cells sorted from blood. Subset specified: CD45RA-negative fraction. These receptors came from a woman in her twenties or thirties in good health.

This chain connects TRBV5-4 to TRBJ1-1, with D unresolved. Germline V lookup: CDR1 SGHNT, CDR2 YYREEE (reference sequence). V was trimmed by 1 base and J by 6 bases, leaving 7 bases between them. The CDR3 has 12 residues. Here the CDR3 DNA reads TGTGCCAGCAGCTTGAACGGGGCTGAAGCTTTCTTT. The encoded protein is CASSLNGAEAFF.

The genes are TRBV6-5 and TRBJ2-5; TRBD1 matches 10 bases. V lost 0 bases, J lost 1 base, and 2 bases stayed unmatched. CDR3 size: 16 residues. The germline gives CDR1 MNHEY, CDR2 SVGAGI. The chain's CDR3 is CASSYSDRGVQETQYF. The CDR3 coding sequence is TGTGCCAGCAGTTACTCGGACAGGGGGGTCCAAGAGACCCAGTACTTC.

This chain joins TRBV6-5 and TRBJ2-1; 8 positions match TRBD1. V dropped 5 bases and J dropped 4; count of bases not matched to a gene: 7. Germline assignment: CDR1 MNHEY and CDR2 SVGAGI. The CDR3 length is 15 residues. CDR3: CASSNTGTGYNEQFF. In DNA, the CDR3 is TGTGCCAGCAGTAACACCGGGACAGGTTACAATGAGCAGTTCTTC.

The gene calls are TRBV7-9 and TRBJ1-3; D gene uncertain. The germline V gene encodes CDR1 SEHNR and CDR2 FQNEAQ (reference sequence). This CDR3 has 13 residues. CDR3 sequence: CVHGVSSGNTIYF. The CDR3 coding sequence is TGTGTACACGGGGTGTCTTCTGGAAACACCATATATTTT.

This chain joins TRBV28 and TRBJ1-1; D gene uncertain. Looked up from germline, CDR1 is MDHEN and CDR2 is SYDVKM. V was pared by 2 bases and J by 4 bases, with 14 bases between. CDR3 size: 15 residues. Here the CDR3 reads CASSLRRLRGTEAFF. The CDR3 DNA is TGTGCCAGCAGTTTACGCCGATTGAGAGGCACTGAAGCTTTCTTT.

V usage is TRBV10-3 and J usage is TRBJ2-2; a possible D gene is TRBD1 (5 bases). V lost 4 bases to trimming and J lost 4 bases, with 16 bases between them. CDR1 and CDR2 from the germline V gene are ENHRY and SYGVKD. The CDR3 sequence is 16 residues long. In nucleotides, the CDR3 is TGTGCCATCAGTGTCGGCCAGGGCCTGGGCACCGGGGAGCTGTTTTTT. Its protein is CAISVGQGLGTGELFF.

The rearrangement links TRBV5-3 to TRBJ2-7; tentative D call: TRBD2 (6 bases). TRBV5-3 falls under the ORF class, with uncertain function. With 1 base removed from V and 4 bases from J, the gap between germline ends came to 15 bases. The CDR3 is 15 residues long. The CDR3 spells CARSLSGRAFYEQYF. CDR3 sequence (DNA): TGTGCCAGAAGCTTGTCCGGGAGAGCCTTTTACGAGCAGTACTTC.

The chain has TRBV6-6 and TRBJ2-3; 8 bases are a match to TRBD2. V lost 8 bases and J lost 0; bases outside the gene matches: 7. Germline CDR1 reads MNHNY; CDR2 reads SVGAGI (reference sequence). This CDR3 has 15 residues. The CDR3 loop reads CASLLAGTSTDTQYF. As DNA, the CDR3 is TGTGCCAGCTTGTTAGCGGGGACTAGCACAGATACGCAGTATTTT.

The CDR3 nucleotides are TGTGCCACCAGCAGCGGGATCGGATCCGGGGAGCTGTTTTTT. Its translation is CATSSGIGSGELFF. The rearrangement links TRBV15 to TRBJ2-2; D is perhaps TRBD2 (5 bases). V was trimmed by 3 bases and J by 6 bases, leaving 11 bases between them. The CDR3 loop spans 14 amino acids. Germline CDR1 is LNHNV and CDR2 is YYDKDF (reference sequence).

The chain has TRBV5-1 and TRBJ1-2; possibly TRBD1 for D (5 bases). Germline V CDR1 and CDR2: SGHRS, YFSETQ. This CDR3 spans 14 amino acids. V lost 2 bases and J 2 bases, leaving 10 bases between the germline ends. The CDR3 DNA sequence: TGCGCCAGCAGCTTTTCAGGGACCAACTATGGCTACACCTTC. Amino acid sequence: CASSFSGTNYGYTF. Together with reference TRBV5-1 and TRBJ1-2, the CDR3 gives the full variable domain: KAGVTQTPRYLIKTRGQQVTLSCSPISGHRSVSWYQQTPGQGLQFLFEYFSETQRNKGNFPGRFSGRQFSNSRSEMNVSTLELGDSALYLCASSFSGTNYGYTFGSGTRLTVV.

This clone appeared a few times. V is TRBV29-1 and J is TRBJ2-2, with D unresolved. The CDR3 runs 13 residues. The V end lost 4 bases, the J end lost 6 bases, and 12 bases lay between the germline ends. The germline V gene has CDR1 SQVTM and CDR2 ANQGSEA. The CDR3 sequence: CSVVRSSAGELFF. CDR3 in DNA: TGCAGCGTTGTGAGGAGCTCGGCCGGGGAGCTGTTTTTT.

The rearrangement uses TRBV14 and TRBJ2-4, with D hard to call. The CDR3 consists of 13 residues. Per the germline V gene, CDR1 is SGHDN and CDR2 is FVKESK. The V and J ends lost 1 base and 9 bases respectively, with 10 bases between them. The CDR3 DNA is TGTGCCAGCAGCCAAGGAACATTGGGCATTCAGTACTTC. Encoded protein: CASSQGTLGIQYF.

V is TRBV15 and J is TRBJ2-7; TRBD1 aligns across 8 bases. The V gene end was trimmed by 1 base and the J gene end by 4 bases; junction bases not matched to a gene: 9. Germline-derived CDR1 and CDR2 are LNHNV and YYDKDF (reference sequence). The CDR3 covers 16 residues. In DNA form, the CDR3 reads TGTGCCACCAGCAGAGGGTCAGGACAGGGTCAGTACGAGCAGTACTTC. It codes for CATSRGSGQGQYEQYF.

This chain's CDR3 is CSVVNSRREQYF. Here the CDR3 DNA reads TGCAGCGTTGTTAACAGTAGGCGCGAGCAGTACTTC. The rearrangement uses TRBV29-1 and TRBJ2-5; the D is unclear. Matching the DNA end better, TRBJ2-7 makes the J call doubtful. CDR3 size: 12 residues. In germline, CDR1 is SQVTM, CDR2 ANQGSEA.

The chain has TRBV27 and TRBJ2-7, with 7 positions matching TRBD1. The CDR3 spans 12 residues. In germline, CDR1 is MNHEY, CDR2 SMNVEV (reference sequence). V shed 7 bases, J shed 3 bases, and the junction held 3 bases outside the gene matches. CDR3 protein: CASKRQGYEQYF. DNA for the CDR3: TGTGCCAGCAAGCGACAGGGCTACGAGCAGTACTTC.

This clone was picked up a small number of times. Different DNA sequences within this sample yield the same CDR3. The chain has TRBV5-1 and TRBJ2-1, with 7 bases lining up with TRBD2. The V and J ends lost 1 base and 4 bases, in that order; junction bases with no gene match: 5. Per germline, CDR1 SGHRS and CDR2 YFSETQ. The CDR3 has 15 amino acids. The CDR3 region has the DNA TGCGCCAGCAGCTTGAGCAGCGGGGCGTACAATGAGCAGTTCTTC. It codes for CASSLSSGAYNEQFF.